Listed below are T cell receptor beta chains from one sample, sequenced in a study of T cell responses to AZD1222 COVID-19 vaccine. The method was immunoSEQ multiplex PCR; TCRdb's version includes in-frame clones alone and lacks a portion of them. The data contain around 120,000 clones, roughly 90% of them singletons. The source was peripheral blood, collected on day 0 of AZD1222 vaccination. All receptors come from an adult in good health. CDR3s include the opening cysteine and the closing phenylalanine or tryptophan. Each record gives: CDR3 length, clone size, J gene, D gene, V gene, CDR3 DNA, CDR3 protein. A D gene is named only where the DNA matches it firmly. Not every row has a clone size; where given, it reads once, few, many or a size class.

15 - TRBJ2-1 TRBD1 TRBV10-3 TGTGCCATCAGTGAGTCCAGCAGGGGGAAGAATGAGCAGTTCTTC CAISESSRGKNEQFF
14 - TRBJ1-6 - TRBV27 TGTGCCAGCAGTTTATTACGGCGGGATTCACCCCTCCACTTT CASSLLRRDSPLHF
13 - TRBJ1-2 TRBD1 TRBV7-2 TGTGCCAGCAGCTTAGGACAGGGCTATGGCTACACCTTC CASSLGQGYGYTF
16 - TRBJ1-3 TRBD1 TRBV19 TGTGCCAGTAGTATCGGGACAGCCTCAGAAGGAAACACCATATATTTT CASSIGTASEGNTIYF
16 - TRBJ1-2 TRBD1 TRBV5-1 TGCGCCAGCAGCTCACGAATACGACAGGGGCTTGGGGGCTACACCTTC CASSSRIRQGLGGYTF
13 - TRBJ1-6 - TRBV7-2 TGTGCCAGCAGCGTCTCCTATAATTCACCCCTCCACTTT CASSVSYNSPLHF
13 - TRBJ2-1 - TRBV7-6 TGTGCCAGCATGGGGGGCCCGTTGAATGAGCAGTTCTTC CASMGGPLNEQFF
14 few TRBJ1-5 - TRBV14 TGTGCCAGCAGCCAATACAGGGTAAGTCAGCCCCAGCATTTT CASSQYRVSQPQHF
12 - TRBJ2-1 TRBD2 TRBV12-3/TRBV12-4 TGTGCCAGCAGCTATAGCGGGGGCGCCGAGTTCTTC CASSYSGGAEFF
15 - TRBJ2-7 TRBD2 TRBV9 TGTGCCAGCAGCTATCGGGGGGAACCCTTCTACGAGCAGTACTTC CASSYRGEPFYEQYF
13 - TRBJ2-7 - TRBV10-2 TGCGCCAGCAGTGGGACAGAGTTCTACGAGCAGTACTTC CASSGTEFYEQYF
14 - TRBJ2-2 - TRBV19 TGTGCCAGTAGGATTGAAGCTAACACCGGGGAGCTGTTTTTT CASRIEANTGELFF
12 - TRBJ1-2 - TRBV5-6 TGTGCCAGCAGCTTTATGGTTAATGGCTACACCTTC CASSFMVNGYTF
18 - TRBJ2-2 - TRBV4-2 TGTGCCAGCAGACGAAATCTTCCCGCCAGGGAGAACACCGGGGAGCTGTTTTTT CASRRNLPARENTGELFF
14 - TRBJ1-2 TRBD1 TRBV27 TGTGCCAGCAGACAAGGACAGGGGGCGGTGGGCTACACCTTC CASRQGQGAVGYTF
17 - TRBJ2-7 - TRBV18 TGTGCCAGCTCACCACCTTTTCAGGGTTTGATCAGCTACGAGCAGTACTTC CASSPPFQGLISYEQYF
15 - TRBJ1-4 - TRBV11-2 TGTGCCAGCAGCTTAGAAGGCCAGGTTCGGGGAAAACTGTTTTTT CASSLEGQVRGKLFF